The present entry profiles one T cell receptor (beta chain) with its context. The clone's antigen remains unknown. No base quality values were provided; no much bigger clone lies one nucleotide off. The collaborating institutions used their own protocols to collect whole blood in K2EDTA tubes. Collaborator samples were shipped for TCRbeta analysis as frozen whole blood, isolated PBMCs, or DNA extracted from either sample type. The CDR3 covers 15 residues, taking in both the cysteine and the phenylalanine. Left in the record is the CDR3 DNA by itself, 45 bases read in frame from the first base. Deletion took 0 bases off V and 3 bases off J, with a span of 10 bases between the germline ends. The germline V gene yields MNHEY for CDR1 and SVGAGI for CDR2. The source of the sample is a study of blood T cell repertoires in COVID-19 (dated by TCRdb to the early 2020s). Broadly, across the study: Samples covering the acute and convalescent phases of COVID-19 were provided by collaborators in the United States, Italy and Spain. The samples were drawn from two sources: the first 160 participants of the ongoing ImmuneRACE study, and fewer than 1,500 subjects contributed by 6 global collaborators. The repertoires were released in a freely available public database intended as a resource for research on the immune response to SARS-CoV-2. HLA class I and class II types, where available, came from metadata supplied by the sample provider rather than from assay-based typing. A de-identified subject ID, COVID-19 status, age in years and sex were almost always included in the sample metadata. The prospective study material was composed of cDNA or gDNA derived from T cells, B-cell-depleted T cells, or PBMCs. Subjects who had been exposed to COVID-19, were actively infected with it, or had recovered from it provided the deeply sampled blood TCRbeta repertoires that made up the dataset. Points the paper makes about the study in general: Clinical and demographic metadata were provided uncurated, with the amount varying by source and participant.

The immunoSEQ Assay, a bias-controlled multiplex PCR, was used to amplify TCRbeta CDR3 regions from genomic DNA. The original pipeline was this. Within the assay, amplification of reference gene primers was used to estimate how many nucleated cells each sample contained. To quantify the absolute abundance of each unique TCRbeta CDR3 rearrangement, sequence reads were collapsed and filtered. For each sample, productive Simpson clonality was calculated as the square root of Simpson's diversity index over productive rearrangements. The immuneACCESS repertoire file appears here via TCRdb, limited to in-frame rearrangements. These files lack a portion of the clones; in checked studies, under half of the deficit traces to unresolved V genes, and the cause of the others is not known. V, J and clone size derive from that table, while D and trimming were established from the DNA sequence. The sample table lists 250,000 or so clones, 86% of them with a count of one. Of the sample, about 12% is held by the ten largest clones.

The chain uses TRBV6-5 and TRBJ2-3; TRBD2 could be the D gene, as 6 bases match. The sequence was obtained from an elderly man with acute or convalescent COVID-19. The sequencing sample was made of peripheral blood. The CDR3 region: CASSYSGLGTDTQYF. The DNA sequence is as follows: TGTGCCAGCAGTTACTCGGGACTGGGAACAGATACGCAGTATTTT.